This TCR beta chain was documented in a study of blood T cell repertoires in COVID-19. Study-level information: There were acute and convalescent COVID-19 samples, and they came from the United States, Italy and Spain. The analysed material was cDNA or gDNA that came from T cells, B-cell-depleted T cells, or PBMCs.

Participant reports of clinical history set cohort assignment. Germline V lookup: CDR1 LNHDA, CDR2 SQIVND (reference sequence). The CDR3 sequence is 15 residues long. Between the trimmed V and J ends, which lost 3 bases and 0 bases, there was a span of 9 bases. The count of this clone is one. The same CDR3 is also encoded by other DNA sequences in this sample. Sequenced by immunoSEQ multiplex PCR; TCRdb stores in-frame clones only, minus some. The sample has around 230,000 clones; 70% to 90% are singletons. The chain joins TRBV19 to TRBJ1-3; no clear D. The clonotype comes from a woman aged 40 to 50 with acute COVID-19. Sequenced: PBMCs or T cells enriched from blood (not recorded which). CDR3 sequence reads: CASSIVGHSGNTIYF. The DNA of the CDR3 is TGTGCCAGTAGTATCGTGGGCCACTCTGGAAACACCATATATTTT.